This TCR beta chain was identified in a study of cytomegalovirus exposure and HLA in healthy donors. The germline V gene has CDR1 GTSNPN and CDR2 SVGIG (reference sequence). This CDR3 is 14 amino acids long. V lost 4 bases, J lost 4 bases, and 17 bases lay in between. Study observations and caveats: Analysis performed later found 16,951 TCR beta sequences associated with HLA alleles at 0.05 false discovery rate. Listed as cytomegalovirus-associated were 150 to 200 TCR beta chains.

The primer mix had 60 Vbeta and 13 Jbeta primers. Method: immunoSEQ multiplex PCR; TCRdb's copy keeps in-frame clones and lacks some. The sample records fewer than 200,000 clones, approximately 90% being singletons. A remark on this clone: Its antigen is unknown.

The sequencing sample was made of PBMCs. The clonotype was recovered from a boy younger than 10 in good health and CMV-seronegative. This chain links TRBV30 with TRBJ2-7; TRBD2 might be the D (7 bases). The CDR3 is CAWMLGGGLYEQYF. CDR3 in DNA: TGTGCCTGGATGCTAGGGGGGGGATTATACGAGCAGTACTTC.